A few counts support the clone carrying this T cell receptor (beta chain). Its antigen is undetermined. Treatment reported: oral pan-JAK inhibitor, 5-10 mg twice daily. The data belong to a study of CD8+ T cells in alopecia areata. Study background: Each of the treated patients was given oral tofacitinib, 5 to 10 mg twice daily, for moderate-to-severe alopecia areata. Findings of the study overall: Higher clonality and more expanded CD8+ clones appeared in lesional than normal scalp.

The authors extracted RNA and reverse transcribed it into cDNA as the sequencing template. Profiling relied on immunoSEQ multiplex PCR, and the TCRdb table lists in-frame clones only, not all of them. This sample has 85,000 to 95,000 clones, with 70% to 80% found just once. Trimming removed 5 bases at V and 6 bases at J, with 11 bases between. CDR3 length: 11 amino acids. In germline, CDR1 is SQVTM, CDR2 ANQGSEA. The sample was CD8+ T cells sorted from blood, taken at week 44, from a patient treated with tofacitinib. The receptor comes from a human donor with alopecia areata. This chain connects TRBV29-1 to TRBJ2-7; D call uncertain. The CDR3 reads CSVTAFGEQYF. CDR3 nucleotides: TGCAGCGTTACGGCGTTTGGCGAGCAGTACTTC.